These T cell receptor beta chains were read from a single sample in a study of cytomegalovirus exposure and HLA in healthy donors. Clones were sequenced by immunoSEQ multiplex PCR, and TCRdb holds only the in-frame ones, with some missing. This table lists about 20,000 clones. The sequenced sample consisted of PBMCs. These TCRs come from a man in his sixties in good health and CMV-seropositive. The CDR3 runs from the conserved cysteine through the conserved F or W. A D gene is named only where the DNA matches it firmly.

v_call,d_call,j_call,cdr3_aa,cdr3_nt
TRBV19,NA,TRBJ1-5,CASDQGSLNQPQHF,TGTGCCAGCGACCAGGGCAGCCTCAATCAGCCCCAGCATTTT
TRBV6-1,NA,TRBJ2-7,CASYPQLVSGGEQYF,TGTGCCAGTTACCCCCAGTTAGTTTCAGGAGGGGAGCAGTACTTC
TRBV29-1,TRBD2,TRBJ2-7,CSAGSGEAYEQYF,TGCAGCGCCGGGAGCGGGGAGGCCTACGAGCAGTACTTC
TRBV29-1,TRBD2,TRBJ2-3,CSVDIAGRSQYF,TGCAGCGTTGACATAGCGGGAAGATCGCAGTATTTT
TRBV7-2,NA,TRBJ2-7,CASSATPGDSYEQYF,TGTGCCAGCAGCGCCACCCCGGGGGATTCCTACGAGCAGTACTTC
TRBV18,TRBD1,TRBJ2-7,CASSRGDRGLEQYF,TGTGCCAGCTCACGAGGAGACAGGGGCCTCGAGCAGTACTTC
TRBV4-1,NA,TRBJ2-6,CASSQVRGLVSGANVLTF,TGCGCCAGCAGCCAAGTTAGGGGACTGGTCTCTGGGGCCAACGTCCTGACTTTC
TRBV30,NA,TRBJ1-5,CAWGRGEGGQPQHF,TGTGCCTGGGGACGGGGGGAGGGCGGTCAGCCCCAGCATTTT
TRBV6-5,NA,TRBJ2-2,CASSFMNTGELFF,TGTGCCAGCAGTTTCATGAACACCGGGGAGCTGTTTTTT
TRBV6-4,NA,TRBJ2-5,CASSPGRSGVETQYF,TGTGCCAGCAGTCCGGGCCGTTCGGGGGTAGAGACCCAGTACTTC
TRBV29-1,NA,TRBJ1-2,CSVVGGTNYGYTF,TGCAGCGTCGTGGGGGGGACAAACTATGGCTACACCTTC
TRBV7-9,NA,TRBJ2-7,CASSSGALPYEQYF,TGTGCCAGCAGCTCGGGAGCCCTTCCCTACGAGCAGTACTTC
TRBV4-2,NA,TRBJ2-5,CASSQVEGIETQYF,TGTGCCAGCAGCCAAGTGGAGGGGATCGAGACCCAGTACTTC
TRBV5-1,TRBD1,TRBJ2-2,CASSNRGHTGELFF,TGCGCCAGCAGCAACAGGGGGCATACCGGGGAGCTGTTTTTT
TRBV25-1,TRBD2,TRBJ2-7,CASSVWASGPYEQYF,TGTGCCAGCAGTGTTTGGGCTAGCGGCCCCTACGAGCAGTACTTC
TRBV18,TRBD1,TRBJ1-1,CASSPPGRGETEAFF,TGTGCCAGCTCACCACCGGGCAGGGGGGAGACTGAAGCTTTCTTT
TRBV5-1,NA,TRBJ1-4,CASSSPEATNEKLFF,TGCGCCAGCAGCTCCCCAGAGGCAACTAATGAAAAACTGTTTTTT
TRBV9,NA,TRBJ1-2,CASSPEDVPTNYGYTF,TGTGCCAGCAGCCCGGAGGACGTTCCTACTAACTATGGCTACACCTTC
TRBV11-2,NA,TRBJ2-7,CASSPPSVSSYEQYF,TGTGCCAGCAGCCCACCTAGCGTTAGCTCCTACGAGCAGTACTTC
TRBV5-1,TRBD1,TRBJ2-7,CASSLATGGIGEQYF,TGCGCCAGCAGCTTGGCCACAGGGGGCATAGGGGAGCAGTACTTC
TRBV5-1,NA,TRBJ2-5,CASSLAGETQYF,TGCGCCAGCAGCTTAGCGGGAGAGACCCAGTACTTC
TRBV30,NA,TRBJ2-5,CAWEGGETQYF,TGTGCCTGGGAAGGCGGGGAGACCCAGTACTTC
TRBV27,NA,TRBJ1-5,CASSLSPGWDQPQHF,TGTGCCAGCAGTTTATCACCAGGGTGGGATCAGCCCCAGCATTTT
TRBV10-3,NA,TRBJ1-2,CASNLGNTGGDGYTF,TGTGCCTCTAACCTGGGGAACACTGGAGGAGATGGCTACACCTTC
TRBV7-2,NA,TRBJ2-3,CASSLVIGGGDTQYF,TGTGCCAGCAGCTTAGTTATCGGGGGTGGAGATACGCAGTATTTT
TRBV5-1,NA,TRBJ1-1,CASSASGVEAFF,TGCGCCAGCAGCGCTAGCGGTGTTGAAGCTTTCTTT
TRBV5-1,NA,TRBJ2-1,CASSLTGDHNEQFF,TGCGCCAGCAGCCTCACGGGAGATCACAATGAGCAGTTCTTC
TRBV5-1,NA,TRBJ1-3,CASSPQGASGSGNTIYF,TGCGCCAGCAGCCCCCAAGGAGCCTCTGGGTCTGGAAACACCATATATTTT
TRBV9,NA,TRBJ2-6,CASSAQGGVAGANVLTF,TGTGCCAGCAGCGCCCAAGGGGGGGTGGCTGGGGCCAACGTCCTGACTTTC
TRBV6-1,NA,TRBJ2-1,CASSPPGSDNEQFF,TGTGCCAGCAGTCCTCCGGGATCCGACAATGAGCAGTTCTTC
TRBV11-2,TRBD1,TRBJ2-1,CASSPDRESYNEQFF,TGTGCCAGCAGTCCTGACAGGGAGTCTTACAATGAGCAGTTCTTC
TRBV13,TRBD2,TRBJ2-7,CASSLAAGAEQYF,TGTGCCAGCAGCTTAGCAGCGGGAGCCGAGCAGTACTTC
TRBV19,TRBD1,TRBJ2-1,CASSRQGATYNEQFF,TGTGCCAGTAGTAGGCAGGGGGCTACCTACAATGAGCAGTTCTTC
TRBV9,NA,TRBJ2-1,CASTADYNEQFF,TGTGCCAGCACCGCGGACTACAATGAGCAGTTCTTC
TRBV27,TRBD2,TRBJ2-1,CASSLEVAGAFEQFF,TGTGCCAGCAGTTTAGAGGTAGCGGGAGCTTTTGAGCAGTTCTTC
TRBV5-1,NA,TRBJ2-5,CASSFNQETQYF,TGCGCCAGCAGCTTCAACCAAGAGACCCAGTACTTC
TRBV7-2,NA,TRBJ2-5,CASSPQETQYF,TGTGCCAGCAGCCCACAAGAGACCCAGTACTTC
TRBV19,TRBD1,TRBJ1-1,CASSRGQGLGSTEAFF,TGTGCCAGTAGTAGAGGACAGGGACTGGGGAGCACTGAAGCTTTCTTT
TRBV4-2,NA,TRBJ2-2,CASSLAGGSANTGELFF,TGTGCCAGCAGCCTCGCAGGCGGGTCGGCGAACACCGGGGAGCTGTTTTTT
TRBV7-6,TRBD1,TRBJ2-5,CASSSPGQGAQETQYF,TGTGCCAGCAGCTCTCCGGGACAGGGGGCCCAAGAGACCCAGTACTTC
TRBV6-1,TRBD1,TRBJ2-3,CASSGRGQGADTQYF,TGTGCCAGCAGTGGAAGGGGACAGGGTGCAGATACGCAGTATTTT
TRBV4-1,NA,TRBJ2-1,CASSLRDPVFSYNEQFF,TGCGCCAGCAGCTTGCGGGACCCCGTATTTTCCTACAATGAGCAGTTCTTC
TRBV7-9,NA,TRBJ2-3,CASSLVRQGTDTQYF,TGTGCCAGCAGCTTAGTGCGGCAGGGAACAGATACGCAGTATTTT
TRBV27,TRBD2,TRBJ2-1,CASSFNSGRGGNEQFF,TGTGCCAGCAGTTTCAATAGCGGGAGGGGGGGCAATGAGCAGTTCTTC
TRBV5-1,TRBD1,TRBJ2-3,CASSPDRGTDTQYF,TGCGCCAGCAGCCCGGACAGGGGCACAGATACGCAGTATTTT
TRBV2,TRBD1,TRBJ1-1,CASSPRTGAYTEAFF,TGTGCCAGCAGTCCTAGGACAGGAGCCTACACTGAAGCTTTCTTT